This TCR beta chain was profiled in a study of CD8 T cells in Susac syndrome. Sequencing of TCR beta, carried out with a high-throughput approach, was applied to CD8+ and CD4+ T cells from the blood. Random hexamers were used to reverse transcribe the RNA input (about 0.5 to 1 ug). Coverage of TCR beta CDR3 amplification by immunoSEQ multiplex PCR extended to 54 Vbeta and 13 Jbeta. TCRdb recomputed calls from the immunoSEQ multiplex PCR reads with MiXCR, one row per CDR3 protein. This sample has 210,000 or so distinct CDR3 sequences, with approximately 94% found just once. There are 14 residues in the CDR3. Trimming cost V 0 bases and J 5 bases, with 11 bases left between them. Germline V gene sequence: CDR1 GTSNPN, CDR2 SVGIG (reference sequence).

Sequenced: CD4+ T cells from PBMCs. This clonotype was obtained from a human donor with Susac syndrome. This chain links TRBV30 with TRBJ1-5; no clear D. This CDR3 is CAWSVLAVDQPQHF. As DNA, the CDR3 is TGTGCCTGGAGTGTATTGGCAGTAGATCAGCCCCAGCATTTT.